This TCR beta chain was captured in a study of blood T cell repertoires in COVID-19. Study-wide context: Collection of acute and convalescent COVID-19 samples took place in the United States, Italy and Spain. Nucleic acid was either cDNA or gDNA, and it came from T cells, B-cell-depleted T cells, or PBMCs.

The CDR3 runs 18 residues. Germline CDR1 LNHDA, CDR2 SQIVND (reference sequence). V shed 7 bases and J shed 0 bases, with 19 bases lying between them. This clone is a singleton in its sample. Original data processing: Reference gene primer amplification yielded estimated nucleated cell counts. Libraries were prepared by immunoSEQ multiplex PCR; TCRdb keeps only in-frame clonotypes and omits some of them. The V and J calls and clone size come from that table; D and trimming were worked out from the DNA. The sample carries a few hundred thousand clones, about 88% recorded once. The sequence came from a man aged 18 to 30 with active or convalescent COVID-19. The sequencing input was peripheral blood. The genes are TRBV19 and TRBJ2-6, with a tentative D call TRBD2 (5 bases). The CDR3 DNA reads TGTGCCAGTACCACATTGCAGCGGTCCGACTCTGGGGCCAACGTCCTGACTTTC. Its translation: CASTTLQRSDSGANVLTF.